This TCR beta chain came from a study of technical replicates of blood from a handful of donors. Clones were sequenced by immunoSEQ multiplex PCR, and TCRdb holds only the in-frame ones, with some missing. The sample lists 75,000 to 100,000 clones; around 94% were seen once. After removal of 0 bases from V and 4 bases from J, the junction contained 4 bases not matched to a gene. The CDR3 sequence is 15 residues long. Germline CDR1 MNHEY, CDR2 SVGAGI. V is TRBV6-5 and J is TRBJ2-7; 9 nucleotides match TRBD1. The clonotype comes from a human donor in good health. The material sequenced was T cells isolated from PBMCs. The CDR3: CASSYSGTGSYEQYF. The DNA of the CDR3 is TGTGCCAGCAGTTACTCCGGGACAGGGTCGTACGAGCAGTACTTC.